This T cell receptor (beta chain) derives from a study of post-analysis software for immune sequencing data. Notes on this clonotype: The antigen is unknown.

The CDR3 runs 16 residues. General observations from the study: TRBV5-6, TRBV5-1 and TRBV20-1 belonged to a set of about 5 TRBV segments that were more frequent in patients than controls. People with multiple sclerosis had a significantly lower normalized Chao1 diversity than controls did.

Carried by the TCR beta cDNA libraries were unique molecular identifiers. In TCRdb, the PCR reads were re-called with MiXCR into one record per CDR3 protein. The data show hundreds of thousands of distinct CDR3 sequences, approximately 57% seen once. Sequencing used blood. The chain has TRBV21-1 and TRBJ2-3; TRBD1 is the table's D call and was not checked against the DNA. TRBV21-1 is deemed a pseudogene. The receptor comes from a girl between 5 and 17 years old with multiple sclerosis. As DNA, the CDR3 is TGTGCCAGCAGCAAAGGGGCAGGGATTAGCACAGATACGCAGTATTTT. It codes for CASSKGAGISTDTQYF.